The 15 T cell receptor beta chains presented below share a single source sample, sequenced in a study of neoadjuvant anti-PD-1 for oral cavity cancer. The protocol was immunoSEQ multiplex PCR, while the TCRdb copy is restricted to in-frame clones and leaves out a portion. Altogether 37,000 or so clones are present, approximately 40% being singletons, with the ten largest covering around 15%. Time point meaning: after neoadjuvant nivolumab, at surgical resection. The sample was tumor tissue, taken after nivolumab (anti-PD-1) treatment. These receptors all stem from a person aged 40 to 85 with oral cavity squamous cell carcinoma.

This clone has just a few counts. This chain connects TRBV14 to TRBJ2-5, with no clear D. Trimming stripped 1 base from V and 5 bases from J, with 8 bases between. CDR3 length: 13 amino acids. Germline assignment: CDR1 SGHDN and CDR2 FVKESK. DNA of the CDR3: TGTGCCAGCAGCCAAGCCCCCCAGGAGACCCAGTACTTC. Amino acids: CASSQAPQETQYF. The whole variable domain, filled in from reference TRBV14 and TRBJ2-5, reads EAGVTQFPSHSVIEKGQTVTLRCDPISGHDNLYWYRRVMGKEIKFLLHFVKESKQDESGMPNNRFLAERTGGTYSTLKVQPAELEDSGVYFCASSQAPQETQYFGPGTRLLVL.

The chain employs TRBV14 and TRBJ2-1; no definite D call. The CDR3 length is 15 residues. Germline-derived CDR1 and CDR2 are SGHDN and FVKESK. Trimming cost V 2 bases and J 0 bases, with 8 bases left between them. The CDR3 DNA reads TGTGCCAGCAGCCAACTGGGAAGCTCCTACAATGAGCAGTTCTTC. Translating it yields CASSQLGSSYNEQFF.

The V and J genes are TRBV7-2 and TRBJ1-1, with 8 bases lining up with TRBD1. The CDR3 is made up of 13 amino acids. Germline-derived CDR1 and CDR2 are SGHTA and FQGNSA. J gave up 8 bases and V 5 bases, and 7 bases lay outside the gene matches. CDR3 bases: TGTGCCAGCAGCCTAACCAGGACAGGGGAAGCTTTCTTT. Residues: CASSLTRTGEAFF. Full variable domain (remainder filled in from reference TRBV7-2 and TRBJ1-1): GAGVSQSPSNKVTEKGKDVELRCDPISGHTALYWYRQSLGQGLEFLIYFQGNSAPDKSGLPSDRFSAERTGGSVSTLTIQRTQQEDSAVYLCASSLTRTGEAFFGQGTRLTVV.

The chain's CDR3 is CASSPRGTRNTEAFF. The CDR3 DNA follows: TGTGCCAGCAGCCCCAGGGGGACGCGGAACACTGAAGCTTTCTTT. The chain couples TRBV9 to TRBJ1-1; 7 nucleotides align to TRBD1. Germline-derived CDR1 and CDR2 are SGDLS and YYNGEE. The CDR3 sequence is 15 residues long. V lost 4 bases, J lost 1 base, and 7 bases stayed unmatched. Filled out from reference TRBV9 and TRBJ1-1, the complete variable domain reads DSGVTQTPKHLITATGQRVTLRCSPRSGDLSVYWYQQSLDQGLQFLIQYYNGEERAKGNILERFSAQQFPDLHSELNLSSLELGDSALYFCASSPRGTRNTEAFFGQGTRLTVV.

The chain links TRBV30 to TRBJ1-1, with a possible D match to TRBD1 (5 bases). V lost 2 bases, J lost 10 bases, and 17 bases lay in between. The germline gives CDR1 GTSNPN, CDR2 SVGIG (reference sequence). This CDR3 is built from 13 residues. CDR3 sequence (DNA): TGTGCCTGGAGTACCTTACTGGGACCAGGAGCTTTCTTT. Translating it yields CAWSTLLGPGAFF.

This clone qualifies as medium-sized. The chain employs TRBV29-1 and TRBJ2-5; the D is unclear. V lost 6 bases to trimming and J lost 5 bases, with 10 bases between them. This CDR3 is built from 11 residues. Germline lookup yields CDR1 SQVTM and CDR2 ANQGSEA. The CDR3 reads CSVPRAETQYF. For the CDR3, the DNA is TGCAGCGTCCCCCGGGCCGAGACCCAGTACTTC.

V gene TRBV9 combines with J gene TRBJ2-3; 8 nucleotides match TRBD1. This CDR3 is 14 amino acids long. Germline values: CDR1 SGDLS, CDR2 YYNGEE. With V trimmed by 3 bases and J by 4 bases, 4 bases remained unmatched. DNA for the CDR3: TGTGCCAGCAGCGCCGGACAGGGCCCAGATACGCAGTATTTT. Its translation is CASSAGQGPDTQYF.

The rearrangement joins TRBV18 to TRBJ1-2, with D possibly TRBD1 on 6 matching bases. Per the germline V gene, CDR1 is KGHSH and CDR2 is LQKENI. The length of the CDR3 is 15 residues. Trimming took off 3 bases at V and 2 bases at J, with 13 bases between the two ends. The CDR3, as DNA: TGTGCCAGCTCACCGCGACAGGTCGAAAACTATGGCTACACCTTC. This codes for CASSPRQVENYGYTF.

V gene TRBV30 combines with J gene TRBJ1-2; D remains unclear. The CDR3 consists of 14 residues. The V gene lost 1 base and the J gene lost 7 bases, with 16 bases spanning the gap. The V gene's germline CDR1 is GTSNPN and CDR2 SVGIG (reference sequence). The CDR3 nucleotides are TGTGCCTGGAGTGCGGAGAGCTTTCGCGTTGGCTACACCTTC. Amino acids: CAWSAESFRVGYTF.

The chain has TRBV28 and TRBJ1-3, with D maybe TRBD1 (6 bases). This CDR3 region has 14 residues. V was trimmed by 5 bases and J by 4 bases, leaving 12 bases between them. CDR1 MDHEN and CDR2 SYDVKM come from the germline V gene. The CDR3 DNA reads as TGTGCCAGCAGTCCCGGACAGCTGGGAAACACCATATATTTT. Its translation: CASSPGQLGNTIYF.

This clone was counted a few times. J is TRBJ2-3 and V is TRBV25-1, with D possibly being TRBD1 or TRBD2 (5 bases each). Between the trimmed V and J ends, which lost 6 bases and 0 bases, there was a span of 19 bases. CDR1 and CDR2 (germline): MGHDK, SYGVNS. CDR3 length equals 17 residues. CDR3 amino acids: CASSAWFGGSSTDTQYF. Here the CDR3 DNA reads TGTGCCAGCAGCGCCTGGTTTGGGGGTTCTAGCACAGATACGCAGTATTTT.

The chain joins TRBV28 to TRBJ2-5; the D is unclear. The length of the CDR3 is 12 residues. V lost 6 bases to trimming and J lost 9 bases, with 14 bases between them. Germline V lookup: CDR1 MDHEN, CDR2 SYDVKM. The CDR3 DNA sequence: TGTGCCAGCAGCGTTCGGCTCGTGCCCCAGTACTTC. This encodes CASSVRLVPQYF.

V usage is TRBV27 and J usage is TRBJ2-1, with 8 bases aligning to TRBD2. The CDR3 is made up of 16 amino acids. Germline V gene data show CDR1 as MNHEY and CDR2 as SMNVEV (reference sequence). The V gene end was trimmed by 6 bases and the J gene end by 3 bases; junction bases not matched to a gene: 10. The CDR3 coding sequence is TGTGCCAGCAGCCCGTTCGGGACTAGGTACTACAATGAGCAGTTCTTC. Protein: CASSPFGTRYYNEQFF.

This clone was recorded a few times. CDR3 coding DNA: TGTGCCAGCTCCCTCGGGGCAGCAACTATGTATGGCTACACCTTC. Translating gives CASSLGAATMYGYTF. This chain connects TRBV9 to TRBJ1-2; the D gene is possibly TRBD1 (5 bases). This CDR3 contains 15 residues. Germline values: CDR1 SGDLS, CDR2 YYNGEE. V lost 7 bases to trimming and J lost 5 bases, with 21 bases between them.

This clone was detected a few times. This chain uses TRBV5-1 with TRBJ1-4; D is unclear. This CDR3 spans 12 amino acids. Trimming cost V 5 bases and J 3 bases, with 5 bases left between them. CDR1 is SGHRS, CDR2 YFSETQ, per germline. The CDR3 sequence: CASSRSNEKLFF. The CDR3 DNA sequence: TGCGCCAGCAGTCGTTCTAATGAAAAACTGTTTTTT.